Following are 15 T cell receptor beta chains from one sample sequenced in a study of T cells after yellow fever vaccination. Each CDR3 protein gets one entry after TCRdb re-called the 5' RACE reads with MiXCR. Of about 350,000 distinct CDR3 sequences listed, about 12% are singletons. Sequencing was performed on CD4+ T cells sorted from PBMCs, taken 15 days after the yellow fever booster vaccination. Receptors were obtained from a young man who received the YFV17D yellow fever vaccine.

This chain's CDR3 is CASSSETIQGYEQYF. The CDR3 DNA reads TGTGCCAGCAGTTCCGAGACGATACAGGGCTACGAGCAGTACTTC. The chain uses TRBV6-2 or TRBV6-3 and TRBJ2-7; D perhaps matches TRBD1 (6 bases). Germline V gene lookup returns CDR1 MNHEY and CDR2 SVGEGT. The CDR3 is made up of 15 amino acids. V was cut by 4 bases and J by 3 bases, with 16 bases left in between.

This clonotype was detected only a few times. The chain is built from TRBV20-1 and TRBJ2-3; maybe TRBD2 (5 bases). The CDR3 runs to 17 residues. Trimming stripped 3 bases from V and 4 bases from J, with 23 bases between. Germline CDR1 and CDR2: DFQATT and SNEGSKA (reference sequence). DNA of the CDR3: TGCAGTGCTAGTGTCTGGGTCTTGGCCGGGGAACCAGATACGCAGTATTTT. Its translation is CSASVWVLAGEPDTQYF.

In its sample, this clonotype was seen a few times. This chain links TRBV7-2 with TRBJ1-2; D gene ambiguous. Trimming cost V 1 base and J 4 bases, with 7 bases left between them. The length of the CDR3 is 13 residues. CDR1 and CDR2 from the germline V gene are SGHTA and FQGNSA. CDR3 coding DNA: TGTGCCAGCAGCTTAGTGAAAGTCTATGGCTACACCTTC. Translating gives CASSLVKVYGYTF.

This clonotype came up a few times. The gene calls are TRBV3-1 and TRBJ1-1; D call uncertain. CDR3 length equals 15 residues. Germline V lookup: CDR1 LGHDT, CDR2 YNNKEL (reference sequence). With 4 bases removed from V and 4 bases from J, the gap between germline ends came to 16 bases. DNA for the CDR3: TGTGCCAGCAGCCCCGGTTTGGGGTTGGGCACTGAAGCTTTCTTT. It codes for CASSPGLGLGTEAFF.

This clonotype was counted only a few times. The chain combines TRBV18 with TRBJ1-2; possibly TRBD1 for D (5 bases). Per the germline V gene, CDR1 is KGHSH and CDR2 is LQKENI. This CDR3 spans 12 amino acids. Trimming removed 3 bases at V and 8 bases at J, with 10 bases between. The CDR3 reads CASSPANRGYTF. The CDR3, as DNA: TGTGCCAGCTCACCGGCGAACAGGGGCTACACCTTC.

This clonotype was seen ten or more times. This rearrangement joins TRBV7-2 to TRBJ1-1; perhaps TRBD1 as D (5 bases). Trimming cost V 3 bases and J 5 bases, with 13 bases left between them. This CDR3 comprises 14 residues. Germline V gene data show CDR1 as SGHTA and CDR2 as FQGNSA. In DNA form, the CDR3 reads TGTGCCAGCAGCTTGGGGGTTAGGTCTACTGAAGCTTTCTTT. Protein sequence: CASSLGVRSTEAFF.

This clonotype was counted a few times. V and J are TRBV5-1 and TRBJ2-4, with a weak D call TRBD2 (6 bases). There are 14 residues in the CDR3. From germline, CDR1 is SGHRS and CDR2 YFSETQ. V gave up 7 bases and J gave up 4 bases, with 15 bases separating them. The CDR3 is CASESGLGKNIQYF. CDR3 nucleotides: TGCGCCAGCGAGTCGGGACTGGGAAAAAACATTCAGTACTTC.

V gene TRBV7-2 combines with J gene TRBJ2-4; 11 positions match TRBD2. V shed 2 bases, J shed 9 bases, and the junction held 12 bases outside the gene matches. The CDR3 loop spans 17 amino acids. Germline CDR1 and CDR2: SGHTA and FQGNSA. CDR3 sequence reads: CASSLYLIGTSGSIQYF. The CDR3 coding sequence is TGTGCCAGCAGCTTATATCTAATTGGGACTAGCGGAAGCATTCAGTACTTC.

The chain joins TRBV5-1 to TRBJ2-5, with D perhaps TRBD2 (6 bases). CDR3 length: 17 residues. Per the germline V gene, CDR1 is SGHRS and CDR2 is YFSETQ. V was trimmed by 4 bases and J by 0 bases, leaving 19 bases between them. DNA of the CDR3: TGCGCCAGCAGCCCACGGGGACTCCCGTCATACCAAGAGACCCAGTACTTC. Translation: CASSPRGLPSYQETQYF.

CDR3 loop: CASSVVSSYNEQFF. The CDR3 DNA is TGTGCCAGCAGCGTAGTCAGCTCCTACAATGAGCAGTTCTTC. The V gene is TRBV9, the J gene TRBJ2-1; D remains unclear. The length of the CDR3 is 14 residues. The V gene's germline CDR1 is SGDLS and CDR2 YYNGEE. The V end lost 0 bases, the J end lost 0 bases, and 4 bases lay between the germline ends. The full variable domain, rest sourced from reference TRBV9 and TRBJ2-1, is DSGVTQTPKHLITATGQRVTLRCSPRSGDLSVYWYQQSLDQGLQFLIQYYNGEERAKGNILERFSAQQFPDLHSELNLSSLELGDSALYFCASSVVSSYNEQFFGPGTRLTVL.

The chain carries TRBV2 and TRBJ2-7; the D is unclear. Germline assignment: CDR1 SNHLY and CDR2 FYNNEI. The CDR3 covers 12 residues. V lost 5 bases and J 2 bases, leaving 7 bases between the germline ends. This CDR3 is CASSRDAYEQYV. The CDR3 nucleotides read TGTGCCAGCAGTAGGGATGCCTACGAGCAGTACGTC.

The rearrangement uses TRBV6-1 and TRBJ2-7; D uncertain. V was shortened by 7 bases and J by 1 base, with 20 bases between the two germline ends. This CDR3 comprises 16 residues. The V gene's germline CDR1 is MNHNS and CDR2 SASEGT. CDR3 coding DNA: TGTGCCAGCACCAGCTACTATTTAGCCGGATCCTACGAGCAGTACGTC. It codes for CASTSYYLAGSYEQYV.

This clonotype has a count of ten or more. This sequence joins TRBV5-6 and TRBJ2-1; 10 nucleotides match TRBD1. V was pared by 4 bases and J by 1 base, with 5 bases of the junction left unmatched. This CDR3 is built from 16 residues. CDR1 and CDR2 (germline): SGHDT, YYEEEE. CDR3 in amino acids: CASSRDRGSSYNEQFF. The CDR3 DNA is TGTGCCAGCAGCCGGGACAGGGGATCATCCTACAATGAGCAGTTCTTC.

This clonotype was seen at least ten times. The chain joins TRBV5-1 to TRBJ1-1; TRBD1 might be the D (6 bases). CDR1 is SGHRS and CDR2 is YFSETQ in the germline V gene. The CDR3 totals 15 residues. The V gene lost 6 bases and the J gene lost 3 bases, with 18 bases spanning the gap. CDR3 protein: CASNVGGAGDTEAFF. The CDR3 nucleotides read TGCGCCAGCAACGTCGGGGGAGCAGGGGACACTGAAGCTTTCTTT.

V gene TRBV7-6 combines with J gene TRBJ2-3, with D possibly TRBD1 on 5 matching bases. Per the germline V gene, CDR1 is SGHVS and CDR2 is FNYEAQ. This CDR3 comprises 16 residues. V lost 5 bases, J lost 1 base, and 16 bases lay in between. This CDR3 reads CASSLGHLLRTDTQYF. In nucleotides, the CDR3 is TGTGCCAGCAGCCTAGGACATCTGCTCCGCACAGATACGCAGTATTTT.